This T cell receptor beta chain is from a study of blood T cell repertoires in COVID-19. Study as a whole: COVID-19 samples, acute and convalescent, were from the United States, Italy and Spain. The cDNA or gDNA used as material had been derived from T cells, B-cell-depleted T cells, or PBMCs.

Per the germline V gene, CDR1 is GTSNPN and CDR2 is SVGIG (reference sequence). The CDR3 contains 15 residues. Trimming took off 1 base at V and 1 base at J, with 12 bases between the two ends. Original data processing: Counts of nucleated cells, estimated from reference gene primer amplification, were obtained. TCRdb's table, derived via immunoSEQ multiplex PCR, lists solely in-frame clones and lacks some. The DNA was the basis for D and trimming; V, J and clone size are from that table. The table lists tens of thousands of clones, around 82% of them singletons. The source of this sequence is a man at least 80 years old with active or convalescent COVID-19. The sample was peripheral blood. This chain links TRBV30 with TRBJ2-3, with D possibly being TRBD2 (5 bases). In DNA, the CDR3 is TGTGCCTGGAGTGGAATAGCTAGCCGCACAGATACGCAGTATTTT. Translating it yields CAWSGIASRTDTQYF.